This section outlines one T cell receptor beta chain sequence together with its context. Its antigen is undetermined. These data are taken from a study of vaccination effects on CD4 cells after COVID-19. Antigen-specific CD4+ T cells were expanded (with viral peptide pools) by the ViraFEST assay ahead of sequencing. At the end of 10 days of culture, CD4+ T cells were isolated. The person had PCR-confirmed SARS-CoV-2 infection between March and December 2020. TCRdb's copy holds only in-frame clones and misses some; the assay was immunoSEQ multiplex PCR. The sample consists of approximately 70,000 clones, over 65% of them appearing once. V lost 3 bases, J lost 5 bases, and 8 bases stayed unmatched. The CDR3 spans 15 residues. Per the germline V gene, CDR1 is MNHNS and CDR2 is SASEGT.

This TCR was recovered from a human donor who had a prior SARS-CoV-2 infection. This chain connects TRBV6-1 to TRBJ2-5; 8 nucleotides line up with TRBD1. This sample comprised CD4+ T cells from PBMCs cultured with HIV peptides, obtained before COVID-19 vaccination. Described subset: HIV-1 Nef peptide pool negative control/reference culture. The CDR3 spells CASSERDRSQETQYF. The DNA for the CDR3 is TGTGCCAGCAGTGAGCGGGACAGGAGCCAGGAGACCCAGTACTTC.